These 28 T cell receptor beta chains share one sample of origin, sequenced in a study of shared clonotypes between healthy human individuals. Only in-frame clones appear in the TCRdb table, and some are missing; sequencing was by immunoSEQ multiplex PCR. The table has 850,000 to 1,200,000 clones, around 75% seen once. Sequences were obtained from memory CD4+ T cells sorted from blood. Regarding subset: CD45RA-negative fraction. Receptor source: a man between 18 and 29 years old in good health.

The gene calls are TRBV27 and TRBJ1-4, with D possibly TRBD1 on 5 matching bases. This CDR3 has 13 amino acids. Deletions cut 9 bases from V and 7 bases from J, with 15 bases between. Germline V CDR1 and CDR2: MNHEY, SMNVEV (reference sequence). The CDR3 protein is CASSRGEGEKLFF. DNA for the CDR3: TGTGCCAGTAGTAGGGGCGAGGGTGAAAAACTGTTTTTT.

The rearrangement joins TRBV30 to TRBJ1-4, with 9 bases that match TRBD1. CDR1 is GTSNPN and CDR2 is SVGIG in the germline V gene (reference sequence). The V and J ends lost 3 bases and 4 bases, in that order; junction bases with no gene match: 6. CDR3 length equals 15 residues. CDR3 region: CAWRRGTGHNEKLFF. The CDR3 bases are TGTGCCTGGAGGAGGGGGACAGGGCATAATGAAAAACTGTTTTTT.

As concerns this clone: The same CDR3 can be traced to other DNA sequences in this sample. The chain couples TRBV6-5 to TRBJ2-2; 10 nucleotides line up with TRBD1. The CDR3 is 14 amino acids. V trimming: 6 bases; J trimming: 6 bases; junction bases outside the gene matches: 4. Germline loops: CDR1 MNHEY, CDR2 SVGAGI. The CDR3 bases are TGTGCCAGCAGCCGGGACAGGGGAGCCGGGGAGCTGTTTTTT. This gives the protein CASSRDRGAGELFF.

The chain is built from TRBV2 and TRBJ1-2; 10 nucleotides agree with TRBD1. The CDR3 consists of 14 residues. Unmatched junction bases numbered 3, after V lost 6 bases and J lost 2 bases. Germline V gene data show CDR1 as SNHLY and CDR2 as FYNNEI. Here the CDR3 reads CASRGDRGNYGYTF. The CDR3 DNA sequence: TGTGCCAGCAGGGGGGACAGGGGAAACTATGGCTACACCTTC.

The CDR3 nucleotides read TGTGCCAGTAGTATCAGGGTCCATAGCAATCAGCCCCAGCATTTT. Residues: CASSIRVHSNQPQHF. The chain has TRBV19 and TRBJ1-5, with a tentative D call TRBD1 (5 bases). Germline lookup yields CDR1 LNHDA and CDR2 SQIVND (reference sequence). The CDR3 is made up of 15 amino acids. V shed 3 bases and J shed 0 bases, with 9 bases lying between them.

This rearrangement joins TRBV25-1 to TRBJ1-3, with 7 bases lining up with TRBD1. CDR1 and CDR2 from the germline V gene are MGHDK and SYGVNS. CDR3 length: 17 residues. The V gene end was trimmed by 0 bases and the J gene end by 0 bases; junction bases not matched to a gene: 5. CDR3 bases: TGTGCCAGCAGTGAATACGATCGGGACAGCTCTGGAAACACCATATATTTT. Its protein product is CASSEYDRDSSGNTIYF.

This chain connects TRBV19 to TRBJ1-2, with unresolved D. Germline CDR1 is LNHDA and CDR2 is SQIVND (reference sequence). V lost 3 bases, J lost 4 bases, and 9 bases lay in between. This CDR3 has 13 amino acids. CDR3 in amino acids: CASSIQITYGYTF. In DNA, the CDR3 is TGTGCCAGTAGTATCCAGATTACCTATGGCTACACCTTC.

This clone was seen a handful of times. The CDR3 bases are TGTGCCAGCAGCTTGGTCCGGGGGGGAAACACTGAAGCTTTCTTT. Encoded protein: CASSLVRGGNTEAFF. This chain joins TRBV5-5 and TRBJ1-1; a weak D match, TRBD1 (5 bases). Between the trimmed V and J ends, which lost 0 bases and 2 bases, there was a span of 11 bases. This CDR3 is built from 15 residues. Germline V lookup: CDR1 SGHKS, CDR2 YYEKEE (reference sequence). The variable domain in full, completed from reference TRBV5-5 and TRBJ1-1, reads DAGVTQSPTHLIKTRGQQVTLRCSPISGHKSVSWYQQVLGQGPQFIFQYYEKEERGRGNFPDRFSARQFPNYSSELNVNALLLGDSALYLCASSLVRGGNTEAFFGQGTRLTVV.

The V call is TRBV7-8, the J call TRBJ1-1; D might be TRBD1 (5 bases). V gave up 4 bases and J gave up 4 bases, with 13 bases separating them. The CDR3 spans 14 residues. CDR1 SGHVS and CDR2 FQNEAQ come from the germline V gene. The CDR3: CASSSRDSGTEAFF. In DNA form, the CDR3 reads TGTGCCAGCAGCTCCCGGGACTCCGGCACTGAAGCTTTCTTT.

The chain links TRBV28 to TRBJ1-3; no clear D. V dropped 4 bases and J dropped 0 bases, with 13 bases sitting between them. The CDR3 contains 16 residues. From germline, CDR1 is MDHEN and CDR2 SYDVKM. The CDR3 DNA reads TGTGCCAGCAGTTCCCCAGGCGAACGCTCTGGAAACACCATATATTTT. Encoded protein: CASSSPGERSGNTIYF.

This chain uses TRBV23-1 with TRBJ1-5, with D perhaps TRBD1 (5 bases). TRBV23-1 is flagged as an ORF with uncertain function. The CDR3 length is 15 residues. Between the trimmed V and J ends, which lost 7 bases and 4 bases, there was a span of 17 bases. Here the CDR3 reads CASTPRRGINQPQHF. The CDR3 bases are TGCGCCAGCACCCCCCGCCGGGGGATTAATCAGCCCCAGCATTTT.

To note about this clone: Additional DNA sequences in this sample encode the identical CDR3. This chain connects TRBV19 to TRBJ1-5, with D possibly matching TRBD1 (5 bases). The V end was cut by 6 bases, the J end by 0 bases, with 12 bases between. Germline V gene lookup returns CDR1 LNHDA and CDR2 SQIVND (reference sequence). The CDR3 consists of 15 residues. In DNA, the CDR3 is TGTGCCAGTAGCGGTGGGACGGTTAGCAATCAGCCCCAGCATTTT. Translating it yields CASSGGTVSNQPQHF.

A remark on this clone: The DNA is left out, because the CDR3 cannot be placed on it with certainty; the CDR3 is given as TCRdb lists it. This sequence joins TRBV21-1 and TRBJ2-1; the D call TRBD1 from the table was never checked on the DNA. TRBV21-1 is given as a pseudogene. The CDR3 length is 16 residues, termini included. CDR3 residues: CASSKPSVGKGNEQFF.

This chain connects TRBV5-1 to TRBJ2-7; D could derive from TRBD1 or TRBD2 (5 bases each). The CDR3 sequence is 12 residues long. Germline-derived CDR1 and CDR2 are SGHRS and YFSETQ. Between the trimmed V and J ends, which lost 4 bases and 6 bases, there was a span of 11 bases. CDR3 in DNA: TGCGCCAGCAGCCAAGTGAGGGGCGAGCAGTACTTC. Protein product: CASSQVRGEQYF.

The chain carries TRBV30 and TRBJ2-1; D gene unclear. CDR3 length: 15 residues. V lost 0 bases and J 4 bases, leaving 13 bases between the germline ends. Per germline, CDR1 GTSNPN and CDR2 SVGIG (reference sequence). The CDR3 nucleotides are TGTGCCTGGAGTGTACGGCAGTATGGGTACAATGAGCAGTTCTTC. It translates to CAWSVRQYGYNEQFF. The whole variable domain, filled in from reference TRBV30 and TRBJ2-1, reads SQTIHQWPATLVQPVGSPLSLECTVEGTSNPNLYWYRQAAGRGLQLLFYSVGIGQISSEVPQNLSASRPQDRQFILSSKKLLLSDSGFYLCAWSVRQYGYNEQFFGPGTRLTVL.

V and J are TRBV2 and TRBJ2-2, with D tentatively TRBD2 (6 bases). The CDR3 has 15 amino acids. Per the germline V gene, CDR1 is SNHLY and CDR2 is FYNNEI. With 7 bases removed from V and 1 base from J, the gap between germline ends came to 13 bases. The chain's CDR3 is CASTRRELNTGELFF. The CDR3 nucleotides read TGTGCCAGCACCAGGAGGGAGCTGAACACCGGGGAGCTGTTTTTT.

The chain couples TRBV6-4 to TRBJ2-3, with 8 bases identical to TRBD1. This CDR3 has 17 amino acids. V dropped 4 bases and J dropped 4; count of bases not matched to a gene: 13. Germline-derived CDR1 and CDR2 are MRHNA and SNTAGT. CDR3 coding DNA: TGTGCCAGCAGTGTCCCGGGGTCCGCACAGGGGGCAGATACGCAGTATTTT. This encodes CASSVPGSAQGADTQYF.

The count of this clone is one. This sequence joins TRBV30 and TRBJ1-6; perhaps TRBD1 as D (6 bases). The CDR3 is made up of 16 amino acids. Trimming pared 4 bases from V and 8 bases from J, leaving 21 bases between. Germline lookup yields CDR1 GTSNPN and CDR2 SVGIG (reference sequence). The CDR3 DNA reads TGTGCCTGGATACCTATAGCAGGGCAGGGGTATTCACCCCTCCACTTT. Amino acids: CAWIPIAGQGYSPLHF.

V gene TRBV30 combines with J gene TRBJ1-4, with 11 nucleotides matching TRBD1. The germline V gene has CDR1 GTSNPN and CDR2 SVGIG (reference sequence). The CDR3 consists of 16 residues. The V segment lost 1 base and the J segment 8 bases; nucleotides outside the gene matches: 9. The CDR3 protein is CAWSGRTGGDPEKLFF. CDR3 DNA: TGTGCCTGGAGTGGACGGACAGGGGGCGACCCAGAAAAACTGTTTTTT.

The CDR3: CASSLDREQFF. CDR3 nucleotide sequence: TGTGCCAGCAGCTTAGACCGGGAGCAGTTCTTC. The rearrangement joins TRBV7-8 to TRBJ2-1, with unresolved D. With 1 base removed from V and 10 bases from J, the gap between germline ends came to 5 bases. The CDR3 sequence is 11 residues long. Germline CDR1 SGHVS, CDR2 FQNEAQ.

This chain uses TRBV30 with TRBJ1-5; 7 bases fit TRBD1. From germline, CDR1 is GTSNPN and CDR2 SVGIG (reference sequence). V shed 0 bases, J shed 2 bases, and the junction held 10 bases outside the gene matches. CDR3 size: 17 residues. CDR3 nucleotide sequence: TGTGCCTGGAGTGTACGTAGGGGGCCAAATGGCAATCAGCCCCAGCATTTT. The encoded protein is CAWSVRRGPNGNQPQHF.

The V call is TRBV12-5, the J call TRBJ2-7; D is uncertain. The germline V and J ends were trimmed by 4 bases and 2 bases, with 9 bases remaining between them. Germline CDR1 LGHNT, CDR2 FRNRAP. This CDR3 comprises 13 residues. The CDR3 DNA is TGTGCTAGTGGTTCCGGGCCCCCCTACGAGCAGTACTTC. It specifies CASGSGPPYEQYF.

The chain has TRBV13 and TRBJ2-1; D is ambiguous. The germline V and J ends were trimmed by 2 bases and 10 bases, with 6 bases remaining between them. The CDR3 is made up of 11 amino acids. Looked up from germline, CDR1 is PRHDT and CDR2 is FYEKMQ (reference sequence). The CDR3 reads CASSLLGEQFF. The CDR3 nucleotides read TGTGCCAGCAGCTTACTAGGGGAGCAGTTCTTC.

This clone was picked up a small number of times. A much bigger clone sits one base away, suggesting this may be a read error. Other DNA sequences from this sample encode an identical CDR3 as well. This rearrangement joins TRBV7-2 to TRBJ1-1; D unresolved. Trimming took off 3 bases at V and 0 bases at J, with 5 bases between the two ends. CDR3 size: 13 residues. In germline, CDR1 is SGHTA, CDR2 FQGNSA. The CDR3 loop is CASSLDMNTEAFF. Written as DNA, the CDR3 is TGTGCCAGCAGCTTGGATATGAACACTGAAGCTTTCTTT.

Only a few counts were recorded for this clone. The chain combines TRBV2 with TRBJ1-6; unclear D gene. The V gene lost 0 bases and the J gene lost 7 bases, with 10 bases spanning the gap. Per the germline V gene, CDR1 is SNHLY and CDR2 is FYNNEI. The CDR3 has 15 residues. For the CDR3, the DNA is TGTGCCAGCAGTGAAGCGCGAGTTTCCAATTCACCCCTCCACTTT. It is translated as CASSEARVSNSPLHF.

The J gene is TRBJ1-1, the V gene TRBV19; 7 nucleotides align to TRBD1. The CDR3 contains 16 residues. V trimming: 8 bases; J trimming: 2 bases; junction bases outside the gene matches: 14. Per germline, CDR1 LNHDA and CDR2 SQIVND (reference sequence). The CDR3 is CASASTGLDVNTEAFF. DNA of the CDR3: TGTGCCAGTGCCTCGACAGGGCTGGATGTCAACACTGAAGCTTTCTTT.

The chain uses TRBV19 and TRBJ1-4; D is unresolved. The CDR3 totals 15 residues. The ends were cut back, 3 bases at V and 0 bases at J, with 8 bases in the middle. Germline loops: CDR1 LNHDA, CDR2 SQIVND (reference sequence). The chain's CDR3 is CASSIQSATNEKLFF. CDR3 in DNA: TGTGCCAGTAGTATTCAGTCTGCAACTAATGAAAAACTGTTTTTT.

This clone has a handful of counts. Other DNA sequences from this sample encode an identical CDR3 as well. The chain couples TRBV5-6 to TRBJ1-2; D is possibly TRBD1 (6 bases). The CDR3 is 15 amino acids. CDR1 is SGHDT and CDR2 is YYEEEE in the germline V gene. The V end lost 0 bases, the J end lost 0 bases, and 9 bases lay between the germline ends. CDR3 bases: TGTGCCAGCAGCTTGGTAGCAGGGGCTAACTATGGCTACACCTTC. This sequence encodes CASSLVAGANYGYTF.